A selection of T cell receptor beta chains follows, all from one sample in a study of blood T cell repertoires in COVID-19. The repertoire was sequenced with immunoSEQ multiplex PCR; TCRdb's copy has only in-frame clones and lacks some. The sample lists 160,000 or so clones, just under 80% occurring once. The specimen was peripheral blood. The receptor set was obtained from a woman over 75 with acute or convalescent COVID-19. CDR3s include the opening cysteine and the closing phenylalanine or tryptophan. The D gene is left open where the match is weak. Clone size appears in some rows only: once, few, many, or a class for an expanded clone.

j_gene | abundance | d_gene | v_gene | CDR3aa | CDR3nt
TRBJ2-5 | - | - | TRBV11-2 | CASSETQRQETQYF | TGTGCCAGCAGCGAGACACAAAGGCAAGAGACCCAGTACTTC
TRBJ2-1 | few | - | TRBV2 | CASSPSAEQFF | TGTGCCAGCAGTCCTAGCGCTGAGCAGTTCTTC
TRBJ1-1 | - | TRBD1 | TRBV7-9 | CASSLAGTDTEAFF | TGTGCCAGCAGCTTAGCTGGGACAGATACTGAAGCTTTCTTT
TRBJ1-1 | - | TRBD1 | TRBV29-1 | CSVESDRGTEAFF | TGCAGCGTTGAATCCGACAGGGGAACTGAAGCTTTCTTT
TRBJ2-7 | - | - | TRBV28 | CASSPASVSSYEQYF | TGTGCCAGCAGTCCTGCTAGCGTTTCCTCCTACGAGCAGTACTTC
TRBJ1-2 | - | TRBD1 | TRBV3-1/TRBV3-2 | CASSQAGQASYGYTF | TGTGCCAGCAGCCAAGCCGGACAGGCCTCCTATGGCTACACCTTC
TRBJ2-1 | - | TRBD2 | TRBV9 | CASSGSSGLIDEQFF | TGTGCCAGCAGCGGGTCTAGCGGACTGATCGATGAGCAGTTCTTC
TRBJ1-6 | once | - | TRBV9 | CASSPSGGGNSPLHF | TGTGCCAGCAGTCCCTCCGGCGGTGGTAATTCACCCCTCCACTTT
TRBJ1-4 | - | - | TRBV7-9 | CASSLGRQGNEKLFF | TGTGCCAGCAGCTTAGGGCGGCAGGGTAATGAAAAACTGTTTTTT
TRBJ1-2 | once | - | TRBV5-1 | CASSREYWEGYTF | TGCGCCAGCAGCCGAGAATACTGGGAGGGCTACACCTTC
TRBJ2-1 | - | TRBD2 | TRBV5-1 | CASSSGTSLYNEQFF | TGCGCCAGCAGTTCCGGGACTAGCCTCTACAATGAGCAGTTCTTC
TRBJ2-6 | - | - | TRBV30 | CAWRRGFSGANVLTF | TGTGCCTGGAGGCGGGGATTCTCTGGGGCCAACGTCCTGACTTTC
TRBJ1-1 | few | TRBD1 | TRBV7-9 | CASSLKGASEAFF | TGTGCCAGCAGCTTAAAGGGGGCCTCTGAAGCTTTCTTT
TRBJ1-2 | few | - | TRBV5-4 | CASSLPQVDGYTF | TGTGCCAGCAGCTTGCCACAGGTTGATGGCTACACCTTC
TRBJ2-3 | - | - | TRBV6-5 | CASKDNYSTDTQYF | TGTGCCAGCAAGGACAATTATAGCACAGATACGCAGTATTTT
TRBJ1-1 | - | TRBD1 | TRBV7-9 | CASSYTGGTEAFF | TGTGCCAGCAGTTATACAGGGGGCACTGAAGCTTTCTTT
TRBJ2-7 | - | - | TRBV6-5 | CASSYPDGGLYEQYF | TGTGCCAGCAGTTACCCGGACGGGGGTTTGTACGAGCAGTACTTC
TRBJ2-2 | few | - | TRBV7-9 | CASSWTIPQSELFF | TGTGCCAGCAGCTGGACTATCCCCCAGAGTGAGCTGTTTTTT
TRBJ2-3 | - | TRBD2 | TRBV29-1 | CSAGLAGADTQYF | TGCAGCGCGGGACTAGCGGGAGCAGATACGCAGTATTTT
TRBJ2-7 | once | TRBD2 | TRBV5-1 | CASSQQASGVYEQYF | TGCGCCAGCAGCCAGCAGGCTAGCGGGGTCTACGAGCAGTACTTC
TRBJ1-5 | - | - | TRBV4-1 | CASSQDRMAGGNQPQHF | TGCGCCAGCAGCCAAGATCGGATGGCAGGGGGCAATCAGCCCCAGCATTTT
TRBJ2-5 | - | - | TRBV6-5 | CASSSLMGARETQYF | TGTGCCAGCAGTTCCTTAATGGGGGCCAGGGAGACCCAGTACTTC
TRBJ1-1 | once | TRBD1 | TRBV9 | CASRRGTGGVSAEAFF | TGTGCCAGCAGAAGAGGGACAGGGGGTGTGAGCGCTGAAGCTTTCTTT
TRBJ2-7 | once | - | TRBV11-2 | CASSLEGSVSSYEQYF | TGTGCCAGCAGCTTAGAAGGCAGCGTAAGCTCCTACGAGCAGTACTTC
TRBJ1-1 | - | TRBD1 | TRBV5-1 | CASSFNTGGTEAFF | TGCGCCAGCAGCTTCAATACAGGGGGGACTGAAGCTTTCTTT
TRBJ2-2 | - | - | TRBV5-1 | CASSLDAVSRTGELFF | TGCGCCAGCAGCTTAGACGCGGTCTCGAGGACCGGGGAGCTGTTTTTT
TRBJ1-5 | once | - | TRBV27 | CASSSIQDRNNQPQHF | TGTGCCAGCAGTTCTATCCAGGACAGAAACAATCAGCCCCAGCATTTT
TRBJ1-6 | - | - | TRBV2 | CASSEFRGSPLHF | TGTGCCAGCAGTGAATTCAGGGGTTCACCCCTCCACTTT
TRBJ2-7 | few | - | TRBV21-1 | CASRKPRGQQYF | TGTGCCAGCAGAAAGCCCAGGGGACAGCAGTACTTC
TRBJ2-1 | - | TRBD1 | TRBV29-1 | CSAGDRASYNEQFF | TGCAGCGCAGGAGACAGGGCGTCCTACAATGAGCAGTTCTTC
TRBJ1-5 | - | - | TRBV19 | CASFDGVNQPQHF | TGTGCCAGTTTTGACGGAGTCAATCAGCCCCAGCATTTT
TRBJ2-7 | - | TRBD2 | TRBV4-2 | CASSPLAGDLYEQYF | TGTGCCAGCAGCCCACTAGCGGGGGACCTCTACGAGCAGTACTTC
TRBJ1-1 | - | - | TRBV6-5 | CASFQAGAIREAFF | TGTGCCAGCTTTCAGGCGGGGGCTATTAGGGAAGCTTTCTTT
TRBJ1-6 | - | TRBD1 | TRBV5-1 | CASSPMDRGQSPLHF | TGCGCCAGCAGCCCGATGGACAGGGGGCAATCACCCCTCCACTTT
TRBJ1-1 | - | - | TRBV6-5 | CASRAWSGMGTEAFF | TGTGCCAGCAGAGCCTGGTCAGGGATGGGCACTGAAGCTTTCTTT
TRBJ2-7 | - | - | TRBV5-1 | CASSLGGQGLYEQYF | TGCGCCAGCAGCTTGGGGGGCCAGGGTCTATACGAGCAGTACTTC
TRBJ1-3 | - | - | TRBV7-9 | CASSARGGVSGNTIYF | TGTGCCAGCAGCGCCCGGGGGGGAGTCTCTGGAAACACCATATATTTT
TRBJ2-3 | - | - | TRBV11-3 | CASSQGSDTQYF | TGTGCCAGCAGTCAGGGGTCAGATACGCAGTATTTT
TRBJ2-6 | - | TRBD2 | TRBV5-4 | CASSRGGRGLIGSGANVLTF | TGTGCCAGCAGCCGGGGTGGGAGGGGTTTGATCGGCTCTGGGGCCAACGTCCTGACTTTC
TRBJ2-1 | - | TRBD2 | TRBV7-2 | CASSLGGGAPVEQFF | TGTGCCAGCAGCTTAGGCGGGGGGGCCCCTGTTGAGCAGTTCTTC
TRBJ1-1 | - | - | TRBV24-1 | CATSDALRNTEAFF | TGTGCCACCAGTGATGCCCTCAGGAACACTGAAGCTTTCTTT
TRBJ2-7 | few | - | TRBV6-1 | CASSEPPYYEQYF | TGTGCCAGCAGTGAACCCCCGTACTACGAGCAGTACTTC
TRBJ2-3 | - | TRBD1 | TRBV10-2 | CASGGAGQGADTQYF | TGCGCCAGCGGTGGCGCGGGACAGGGGGCCGATACGCAGTATTTT
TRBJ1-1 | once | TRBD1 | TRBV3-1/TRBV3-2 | CASSPNRGTEAFF | TGTGCCAGCAGCCCTAACAGGGGTACTGAAGCTTTCTTT
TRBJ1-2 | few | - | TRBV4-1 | CASSANPSGHIIGNGYTF | TGCGCCAGCAGCGCTAACCCGTCGGGACACATCATAGGGAATGGCTACACCTTC
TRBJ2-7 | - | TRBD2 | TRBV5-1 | CASSSTQGSGRANLYEQYF | TGCGCCAGCAGCTCAACACAGGGTAGCGGGAGGGCAAACCTCTACGAGCAGTACTTC
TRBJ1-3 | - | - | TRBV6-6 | CASSYFVPEGGNTIYF | TGTGCCAGCAGTTACTTCGTCCCGGAGGGTGGAAACACCATATATTTT
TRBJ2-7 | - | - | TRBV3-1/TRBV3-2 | CASSQDRHSYEQYF | TGTGCCAGCAGCCAAGACAGACACTCCTACGAGCAGTACTTC
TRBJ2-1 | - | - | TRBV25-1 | CASSEWGGYNEQFF | TGTGCCAGCAGTGAATGGGGCGGCTACAATGAGCAGTTCTTC
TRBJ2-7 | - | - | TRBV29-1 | CSVQTGRGEQYF | TGCAGCGTTCAGACAGGGCGGGGCGAGCAGTACTTC
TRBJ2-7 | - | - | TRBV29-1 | CSVSRSYEQYF | TGCAGCGTTTCCCGCTCCTACGAGCAGTACTTC
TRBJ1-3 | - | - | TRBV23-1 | CASKHPGNTIYF | TGCGCCAGCAAGCACCCCGGAAACACCATATATTTT
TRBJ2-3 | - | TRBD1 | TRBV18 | CASSPGQSTDTQYF | TGTGCCAGCTCACCGGGACAGAGCACAGATACGCAGTATTTT
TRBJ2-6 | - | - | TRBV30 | CAWSGGSGANVLTF | TGTGCCTGGAGTGGAGGGTCTGGGGCCAACGTCCTGACTTTC
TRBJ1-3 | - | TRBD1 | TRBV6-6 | CASSLTRPDRGRGNTIYF | TGTGCCAGCAGTCTTACTCGACCAGACAGGGGACGGGGAAACACCATATATTTT
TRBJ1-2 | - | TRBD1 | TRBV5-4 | CASAGGIFYGYTF | TGTGCCAGCGCAGGGGGGATCTTCTATGGCTACACCTTC
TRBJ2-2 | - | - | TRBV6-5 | CASSRAVTGELFF | TGTGCCAGCAGCCGAGCGGTCACCGGGGAGCTGTTTTTT
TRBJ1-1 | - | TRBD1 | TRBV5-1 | CASSFGTGEMRTEAFF | TGCGCCAGCAGCTTCGGGACAGGGGAAATGAGGACTGAAGCTTTCTTT
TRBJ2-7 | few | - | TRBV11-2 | CASRQFASGLYEQYF | TGTGCCAGCAGACAATTCGCGTCGGGACTCTACGAGCAGTACTTC